What follows are 12 T cell receptor beta chains derived from one specimen sequenced in a study of OX40 agonist ivuxolimab in advanced cancers. The table came from immunoSEQ multiplex PCR; TCRdb's copy has only in-frame clones and leaves some out. Counted here are about 98,000 clones, approximately 93% occurring once; the ten biggest clones make up 0.25% to 0.3%. Source: CD4+ or CD8+ T cells sorted from blood, taken in a trial of the OX40 agonist ivuxolimab. These receptors originate from an adult with an advanced solid tumor such as melanoma, head and neck, liver or kidney cancer.

This chain links TRBV4-3 with TRBJ1-4; the match to TRBD1 covers 7 bases. The junction had 7 bases not matched to a gene; V was cut back by 3 bases and J by 0 bases. There are 17 residues in the CDR3. Germline loops: CDR1 LGHNA, CDR2 YSLEER. The DNA of the CDR3 is TGCGCCAGCAGCCAGGACTACCAGGGGGCAACTAATGAAAAACTGTTTTTT. It yields the protein CASSQDYQGATNEKLFF.

V and J are TRBV6-5 and TRBJ1-1; no clear D. The CDR3 runs 13 residues. With 6 bases removed from V and 2 bases from J, the gap between germline ends came to 10 bases. Germline V gives CDR1 MNHEY, CDR2 SVGAGI. The CDR3 loop is CASRRHLNTEAFF. CDR3 coding DNA: TGTGCCAGCAGACGACACCTTAACACTGAAGCTTTCTTT.

This CDR3 is CASSFTGGGGNQPQHF. Here the CDR3 DNA reads TGTGCCAGCAGCTTTACAGGGGGCGGTGGCAATCAGCCCCAGCATTTT. This chain links TRBV5-5 with TRBJ1-5, with 9 positions matching TRBD1. The CDR3 contains 16 residues. Germline V gene sequence: CDR1 SGHKS, CDR2 YYEKEE (reference sequence). V was clipped by 2 bases and J by 2 bases; unmatched bases: 5. The full variable domain, rest sourced from reference TRBV5-5 and TRBJ1-5, is DAGVTQSPTHLIKTRGQQVTLRCSPISGHKSVSWYQQVLGQGPQFIFQYYEKEERGRGNFPDRFSARQFPNYSSELNVNALLLGDSALYLCASSFTGGGGNQPQHFGDGTRLSIL.

The CDR3 region has the DNA TGCGCCAGCAGCCGCCCCATTTCTGGCGGGGGCGAGCAGTACTTC. Amino acids: CASSRPISGGGEQYF. This rearrangement joins TRBV5-1 to TRBJ2-7; 7 bases align to TRBD2. The CDR3 has 15 amino acids. V shed 4 bases and J 6 bases; nucleotides not matched to a gene: 13. CDR1 and CDR2 (germline): SGHRS, YFSETQ.

The chain couples TRBV28 to TRBJ1-2; TRBD1 might be the D (5 bases). Per germline, CDR1 MDHEN and CDR2 SYDVKM. V lost 6 bases to trimming and J lost 5 bases, with 10 bases between them. This CDR3 is built from 12 residues. The CDR3 loop is CASSRAGYGYTF. The CDR3 coding sequence is TGTGCCAGCAGCAGGGCCGGGTATGGCTACACCTTC.

This rearrangement joins TRBV28 to TRBJ2-7, with D tentatively TRBD1 or TRBD2 (5 bases each). The germline V gene has CDR1 MDHEN and CDR2 SYDVKM. This CDR3 has 13 amino acids. Trimming took off 7 bases at V and 2 bases at J, with 12 bases between the two ends. Here the CDR3 reads CASTRGHPYEQYV. The CDR3 coding sequence is TGTGCCAGCACTCGGGGCCACCCCTACGAGCAGTACGTC.

CDR3 loop: CASMIAGGYYEQYV. The DNA for the CDR3 is TGTGCCAGCATGATAGCGGGGGGCTACTACGAGCAGTACGTC. The chain joins TRBV6-1 to TRBJ2-7; the match to TRBD2 covers 10 bases. CDR1 MNHNS and CDR2 SASEGT come from the germline V gene. Unmatched junction bases numbered 6, after V lost 7 bases and J lost 3 bases. CDR3 length: 14 amino acids.

This chain links TRBV6-5 with TRBJ1-3, with a possible D match to TRBD1 (6 bases). Germline lookup yields CDR1 MNHEY and CDR2 SVGAGI. V was pared by 8 bases and J by 4 bases, with 15 bases between. The CDR3 is made up of 14 amino acids. The CDR3 region is CASWRAQGGNTIYF. In DNA, the CDR3 is TGTGCCAGCTGGCGGGCTCAGGGGGGAAACACCATATATTTT.

This clone was counted a single time. The V call is TRBV5-1, the J call TRBJ2-1; perhaps TRBD2 as D (6 bases). The CDR3 consists of 15 residues. Trimming shortened V by 0 bases and J by 4 bases, and 11 bases separated the two germline ends. Germline loops: CDR1 SGHRS, CDR2 YFSETQ. CDR3 in DNA: TGCGCCAGCAGCTTGGAGCTTAGCGGATACAATGAGCAGTTCTTC. The encoded protein is CASSLELSGYNEQFF.

The rearrangement uses TRBV11-3 and TRBJ2-1; 12 bases are shared with TRBD2. The length of the CDR3 is 15 residues. Germline CDR1 SGHNT, CDR2 YENEEA. V lost 3 bases and J lost 8; bases outside the gene matches: 5. CDR3: CASSLWGTSGYEQFF. CDR3 nucleotides: TGTGCCAGCAGCTTGTGGGGGACTAGCGGGTATGAGCAGTTCTTC.

The V and J genes are TRBV30 and TRBJ1-2; 8 bases fit TRBD1. The germline CDR1 and CDR2 sequences are GTSNPN and SVGIG (reference sequence). This CDR3 has 13 amino acids. V lost 8 bases to trimming and J lost 0 bases; unmatched junction nucleotides: 5. The CDR3 here is CAQDRASNYGYTF. CDR3 nucleotide sequence: TGTGCCCAGGACAGGGCTTCTAACTATGGCTACACCTTC.

V gene TRBV28 combines with J gene TRBJ1-5, with unresolved D. CDR3 length: 15 amino acids. Looked up from germline, CDR1 is MDHEN and CDR2 is SYDVKM. The V end was cut by 3 bases, the J end by 0 bases, with 9 bases between. CDR3 residues: CASSLRLNSNQPQHF. DNA of the CDR3: TGTGCCAGCAGTTTGCGACTTAATAGCAATCAGCCCCAGCATTTT.